This record looks at one T cell receptor beta chain sequence and its context. Its antigen is unidentified. The data belong to a study of T cell responses to AZD1222 COVID-19 vaccine. Notes on the study in general: Donor demographics were predominantly white British with a female majority; clonal diversity may be underestimated. Spike-specific TCR depth and breadth grew after two AZD1222 doses. Sampling captured repertoires only after the peak T cell response. Baseline antibody screening turned up just a handful of seropositive AZD1222 recipients.

The CDR3 covers 16 residues. Germline V CDR1 and CDR2: SGHKS, YYEKEE (reference sequence). Between the trimmed V and J ends, which lost 3 bases and 0 bases, there was a span of 13 bases. Libraries were prepared by immunoSEQ multiplex PCR; TCRdb keeps only in-frame clonotypes and omits some of them. The sample contains 130,000 or so clones, approximately 95% of which appear only once. The chain uses TRBV5-5 and TRBJ1-3; a possible D gene is TRBD1 (5 bases). The sequence was collected from an adult in good health. The starting material was peripheral blood, obtained on day 0 of MenACWY control vaccination. In DNA, the CDR3 is TGTGCCAGCAGCTACTCGGGGCAGCACTCTGGAAACACCATATATTTT. Translated: CASSYSGQHSGNTIYF.